Listed here is a single T cell receptor (beta chain). Its target is unknown. This sample is part of a study of a mutant IDH1 vaccine in newly diagnosed glioma. Time point noted: baseline, week 1 (first vaccination visit). Treatment described: pre-vaccination baseline after standard-of-care therapy. The study, taken as a whole, reports: Of the patients, 85% to 95% had vaccine-induced immune responses.

This CDR3 is 14 amino acids long. Germline V lookup: CDR1 SGHRS, CDR2 YFSETQ. V dropped 7 bases and J dropped 2 bases, with 15 bases sitting between them. Generated by immunoSEQ multiplex PCR, the TCRdb table keeps only in-frame clones and is missing some. The sample yields fewer than 50,000 clones, roughly three quarters seen once. The sequences come from PBMCs, collected from a glioma patient treated with radiotherapy, temozolomide or both. The clonotype was recovered from a man aged 40-49 years with glioma. Some clones in this sample may be carry-over from other donors' samples. J is TRBJ1-2 and V is TRBV5-1; a weak D match, TRBD1 (6 bases). DNA of the CDR3: TGCGCCAGCGCGGACATACAGGGAAACTATGGCTACACCTTC. This sequence encodes CASADIQGNYGYTF. Full variable domain (outside the CDR3, taken from reference TRBV5-1 and TRBJ1-2): KAGVTQTPRYLIKTRGQQVTLSCSPISGHRSVSWYQQTPGQGLQFLFEYFSETQRNKGNFPGRFSGRQFSNSRSEMNVSTLELGDSALYLCASADIQGNYGYTFGSGTRLTVV.